This passage covers 24 T cell receptor beta chains from one sample sequenced in a study of graft-versus-host responses after intestinal transplantation (dated by TCRdb to about 2021). Which antigens these TCRs recognize remains unknown. The library was prepared using the immunoSEQ multiplex PCR assay. The immuneACCESS repertoire file appears here via TCRdb, limited to in-frame rearrangements. These files lack a portion of the clones; in checked studies, under half of the deficit traces to unresolved V genes, and the cause of the others is not known. In this sample the table shows 95,000 to 130,000 clones, approximately 90% of which occur a single time. The ten most abundant clones make up approximately 0.17% of the sample. The sample's time point label, decoded: cells obtained before transplantation from donor or recipient. Sequencing was performed on unstimulated CD4+ T cells sorted from spleen or lymph node cells, taken before intestinal transplant. The source of these receptors is a human donor who received an intestinal transplant.

The chain carries TRBV5-1 and TRBJ2-5; TRBD2 matches at 16 bases. Germline CDR1 reads SGHRS; CDR2 reads YFSETQ. This CDR3 is built from 17 residues. V was clipped by 3 bases and J by 5 bases; unmatched bases: 7. DNA for the CDR3: TGCGCCAGCAGCTGGGGGACTAGCGGGGGGGCCTGGGAGACCCAGTACTTC. It translates to CASSWGTSGGAWETQYF.

The chain recombines TRBV15 with TRBJ2-5; a possible D gene is TRBD2 (5 bases). The CDR3 is 17 amino acids. Trimming stripped 0 bases from V and 4 bases from J, with 18 bases between. Germline CDR1 LNHNV, CDR2 YYDKDF (reference sequence). The CDR3 spells CATSRDPPTGFGETQYF. The DNA of the CDR3 is TGTGCCACCAGCAGAGATCCGCCGACGGGGTTTGGAGAGACCCAGTACTTC. The variable domain in full, completed from reference TRBV15 and TRBJ2-5, reads DAMVIQNPRYQVTQFGKPVTLSCSQTLNHNVMYWYQQKSSQAPKLLFHYYDKDFNNEADTPDNFQSRRPNTSFCFLDIRSPGLGDTAMYLCATSRDPPTGFGETQYFGPGTRLLVL.

The rearrangement uses TRBV4-3 and TRBJ2-2; TRBD2 matches 7 bases. CDR3 size: 15 residues. The V gene end was trimmed by 4 bases and the J gene end by 6 bases; junction bases not matched to a gene: 8. The germline V gene encodes CDR1 LGHNA and CDR2 YSLEER. CDR3 sequence (DNA): TGCGCCAGCAGCCGCCAGATAGCGGGCGCCGGGGAGCTGTTTTTT. Residues: CASSRQIAGAGELFF.

The chain uses TRBV5-1 and TRBJ2-1; 11 bases agree with TRBD2. The trim removed 4 bases at V and 7 bases at J, leaving 7 bases unmatched. CDR3 length: 15 amino acids. Germline CDR1 reads SGHRS; CDR2 reads YFSETQ. The CDR3 is CASSAGGTSGNEQFF. In DNA, the CDR3 is TGCGCCAGCAGCGCAGGGGGGACTAGCGGTAATGAGCAGTTCTTC.

CDR3 sequence reads: CASSLSTGQMSNQPQHF. CDR3 nucleotide sequence: TGTGCCAGCAGTTTATCGACAGGGCAGATGAGCAATCAGCCCCAGCATTTT. The chain recombines TRBV27 with TRBJ1-5, with 7 bases that match TRBD1. The germline V gene has CDR1 MNHEY and CDR2 SMNVEV (reference sequence). The V segment lost 0 bases and the J segment 1 base; nucleotides outside the gene matches: 6. This CDR3 region has 17 residues.

The chain is built from TRBV7-3 and TRBJ1-1; D gene ambiguous. Trimming left V 5 bases short and J 0 bases short, with 10 bases between. The germline gives CDR1 SGHTA, CDR2 FQGTGA. The CDR3 runs 14 residues. The chain's CDR3 is CASSPGGMNTEAFF. CDR3 nucleotides: TGTGCCAGCAGCCCTGGCGGGATGAACACTGAAGCTTTCTTT. Variable domain in full (rest from reference TRBV7-3 and TRBJ1-1): GAGVSQTPSNKVTEKGKYVELRCDPISGHTALYWYRQSLGQGPEFLIYFQGTGAADDSGLPNDRFFAVRPEGSVSTLKIQRTERGDSAVYLCASSPGGMNTEAFFGQGTRLTVV.

The chain joins TRBV29-1 to TRBJ1-3; D gene ambiguous. CDR3 size: 11 residues. The germline CDR1 and CDR2 sequences are SQVTM and ANQGSEA. The V gene lost 8 bases and the J gene lost 2 bases, with 7 bases spanning the gap. The CDR3: CSFSAGNTIYF. The CDR3 DNA reads as TGCAGCTTCAGTGCTGGAAACACCATATATTTT.

V usage is TRBV18 and J usage is TRBJ1-1, with D tentatively TRBD1 (6 bases). V dropped 2 bases and J dropped 0 bases, with 16 bases sitting between them. CDR3 length: 17 residues. CDR1 is KGHSH, CDR2 LQKENI, per germline. In DNA form, the CDR3 reads TGTGCCAGCTCACCAACTAGGGGGGGGGCAGTGAACACTGAAGCTTTCTTT. It yields the protein CASSPTRGGAVNTEAFF.

The chain links TRBV5-1 to TRBJ2-1, with TRBD2 matching over 8 bases. Looked up from germline, CDR1 is SGHRS and CDR2 is YFSETQ. The length of the CDR3 is 16 residues. V lost 0 bases, J lost 6 bases, and 8 bases stayed unmatched. This chain's CDR3 is CASSLATSGYTNEQFF. DNA for the CDR3: TGCGCCAGCAGCTTGGCCACTAGCGGATATACCAATGAGCAGTTCTTC. The full variable domain, rest sourced from reference TRBV5-1 and TRBJ2-1, is KAGVTQTPRYLIKTRGQQVTLSCSPISGHRSVSWYQQTPGQGLQFLFEYFSETQRNKGNFPGRFSGRQFSNSRSEMNVSTLELGDSALYLCASSLATSGYTNEQFFGPGTRLTVL.

V usage is TRBV5-4 and J usage is TRBJ2-3; TRBD2 matches at 9 bases. Germline lookup yields CDR1 SGHNT and CDR2 YYREEE (reference sequence). V was clipped by 0 bases and J by 5 bases; unmatched bases: 4. There are 15 residues in the CDR3. CDR3 bases: TGTGCCAGCAGCTTGGGAAGCGGGAGGAAAGATACGCAGTATTTT. It codes for CASSLGSGRKDTQYF.

The genes are TRBV7-2 and TRBJ2-7; D is undetermined. CDR1 is SGHTA and CDR2 is FQGNSA in the germline V gene. The CDR3 runs 13 residues. V lost 0 bases and J 5 bases, leaving 8 bases between the germline ends. CDR3 residues: CASSLARRDEQYF. The CDR3, as DNA: TGTGCCAGCAGCTTAGCCCGGAGAGACGAGCAGTACTTC.

V and J are TRBV7-9 and TRBJ2-3; TRBD1 aligns across 9 bases. J was trimmed by 2 bases and V by 1 base; bases with no gene match: 1. The CDR3 consists of 15 residues. Germline V gene lookup returns CDR1 SEHNR and CDR2 FQNEAQ (reference sequence). The CDR3 coding sequence is TGTGCCAGCAGCTTAGGGGACAGGGTCACAGATACGCAGTATTTT. As protein: CASSLGDRVTDTQYF.

This chain connects TRBV5-1 to TRBJ1-2; D unresolved. Trimming took off 4 bases at V and 0 bases at J, with 7 bases between the two ends. CDR1 and CDR2 from the germline V gene are SGHRS and YFSETQ. This CDR3 is built from 13 residues. CDR3 sequence (DNA): TGCGCCAGCAGCCGGGAGTCTAACTATGGCTACACCTTC. This sequence encodes CASSRESNYGYTF.

This rearrangement joins TRBV5-1 to TRBJ2-5; 10 bases are shared with TRBD2. CDR1 is SGHRS, CDR2 YFSETQ, per germline. After removal of 4 bases from V and 7 bases from J, the junction contained 4 bases not matched to a gene. The CDR3 has 13 residues. In DNA form, the CDR3 reads TGCGCCAGCAGCCTAGCGGGAGAGGGGACCCAGTACTTC. It encodes CASSLAGEGTQYF.

The chain recombines TRBV7-6 with TRBJ2-7; D is perhaps TRBD1 (5 bases). The germline gives CDR1 SGHVS, CDR2 FNYEAQ. The CDR3 extends over 16 amino acids. V was shortened by 11 bases and J by 5 bases, with 28 bases between the two germline ends. The CDR3, as DNA: TGTGCCCAGGGTCCCCCGTGCCCAACAAAGGTACACGAGCAGTACTTC. It encodes CAQGPPCPTKVHEQYF.

The chain links TRBV2 to TRBJ2-5, with 9 bases fitting TRBD2. This CDR3 is built from 16 residues. The V gene's germline CDR1 is SNHLY and CDR2 FYNNEI. The junction had 10 bases not matched to a gene; V was cut back by 3 bases and J by 5 bases. CDR3 in amino acids: CASSEDSGRGMETQYF. The CDR3 nucleotides are TGTGCCAGCAGTGAGGATAGCGGGAGAGGGATGGAGACCCAGTACTTC.

This clone is a singleton in its sample. The V gene is TRBV28, the J gene TRBJ2-6, with D unresolved. CDR3 size: 14 residues. Trimming removed 3 bases at V and 3 bases at J, with 6 bases between. Germline V gene data show CDR1 as MDHEN and CDR2 as SYDVKM. CDR3 loop: CASSFSGGANVLTF. The CDR3 bases are TGTGCCAGCAGTTTTTCCGGTGGGGCCAACGTCCTGACTTTC.

The CDR3 nucleotides read TGTGCCAGTAGAGGGACAGGGATAAGCGAGCAGTACTTC. Its protein is CASRGTGISEQYF. The V gene is TRBV19, the J gene TRBJ2-7; the match to TRBD1 covers 9 bases. The CDR3 spans 13 residues. The germline V gene has CDR1 LNHDA and CDR2 SQIVND (reference sequence). With V trimmed by 6 bases and J by 6 bases, 6 bases remained unmatched.

The chain uses TRBV2 and TRBJ1-4; 7 bases match TRBD1. CDR1 SNHLY and CDR2 FYNNEI come from the germline V gene. V trimming: 6 bases; J trimming: 8 bases; junction bases outside the gene matches: 15. CDR3 length: 16 residues. DNA for the CDR3: TGTGCCAGCAGCGACGGCCCAGACAGGGTATACGAAAAACTGTTTTTT. It specifies CASSDGPDRVYEKLFF.

The J gene is TRBJ1-5, the V gene TRBV18, with TRBD1 matching over 7 bases. CDR1 is KGHSH, CDR2 LQKENI, per germline. V gave up 1 base and J gave up 0 bases; unmatched junction bases: 15. This CDR3 has 20 residues. CDR3 bases: TGTGCCAGCTCACCACGAGGTATGGGACAGTTGAGCCCTAGCAATCAGCCCCAGCATTTT. Translated: CASSPRGMGQLSPSNQPQHF.

The CDR3 sequence is CASSQVRSAAQYF. The CDR3 nucleotides are TGCGCCAGCAGCCAAGTAAGGTCGGCGGCCCAGTACTTC. The genes are TRBV4-3 and TRBJ2-5; unclear D gene. CDR1 is LGHNA, CDR2 YSLEER, per germline. This CDR3 has 13 amino acids. V was cut by 1 base and J by 9 bases, with 12 bases left in between.

The J gene is TRBJ2-3, the V gene TRBV30; possibly TRBD1 for D (7 bases). The CDR3 is 14 residues long. With 2 bases removed from V and 4 bases from J, the gap between germline ends came to 13 bases. The germline V gene encodes CDR1 GTSNPN and CDR2 SVGIG (reference sequence). In DNA form, the CDR3 reads TGTGCCTGGAGTAAGACAGGGAGGTCAGATACGCAGTATTTT. Translating gives CAWSKTGRSDTQYF.

The rearrangement uses TRBV11-2 and TRBJ1-2; 7 bases are shared with TRBD1. In germline, CDR1 is SGHAT, CDR2 FQNNGV. This CDR3 has 15 amino acids. V lost 1 base, J lost 8 bases, and 10 bases stayed unmatched. The CDR3 coding sequence is TGTGCCAGCAGCTTAGGTAGACAGGGTACCTACGGCTACACCTTC. The encoded protein is CASSLGRQGTYGYTF.

The chain joins TRBV20-1 to TRBJ1-1; D unresolved. Trimming shortened V by 5 bases and J by 8 bases, and 9 bases separated the two germline ends. Germline CDR1 DFQATT, CDR2 SNEGSKA (reference sequence). CDR3 length equals 10 residues. CDR3: CSAASGEAFF. In DNA, the CDR3 is TGCAGTGCTGCATCGGGAGAAGCTTTCTTT.